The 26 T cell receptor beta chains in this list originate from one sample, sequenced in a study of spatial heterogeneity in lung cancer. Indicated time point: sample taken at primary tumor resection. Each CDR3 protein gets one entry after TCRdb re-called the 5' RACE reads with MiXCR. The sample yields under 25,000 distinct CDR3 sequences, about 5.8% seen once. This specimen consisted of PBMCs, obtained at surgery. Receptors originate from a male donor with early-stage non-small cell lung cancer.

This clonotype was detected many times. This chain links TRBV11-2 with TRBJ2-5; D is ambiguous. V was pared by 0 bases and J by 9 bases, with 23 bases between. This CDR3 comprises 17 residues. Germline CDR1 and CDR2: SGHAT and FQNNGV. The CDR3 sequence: CASSLEVGYGRNRPQYF. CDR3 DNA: TGTGCCAGCAGCTTAGAAGTGGGGTATGGCCGGAATCGGCCCCAGTACTTC.

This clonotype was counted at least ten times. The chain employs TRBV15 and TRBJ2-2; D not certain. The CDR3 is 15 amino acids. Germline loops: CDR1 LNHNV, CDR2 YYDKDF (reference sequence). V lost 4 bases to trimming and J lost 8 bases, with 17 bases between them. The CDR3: CATSTLRAAGGELFF. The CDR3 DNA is TGTGCCACCAGCACCCTTCGGGCGGCTGGGGGGGAGCTGTTTTTT.

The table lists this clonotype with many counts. The CDR3 spells CASRDLVGGASGNTIYF. The CDR3 nucleotides are TGCGCCAGCAGAGACTTGGTCGGGGGAGCCTCTGGAAACACCATATATTTT. This chain joins TRBV5-1 and TRBJ1-3; perhaps TRBD1 as D (5 bases). The CDR3 extends over 17 amino acids. Between the trimmed V and J ends, which lost 5 bases and 0 bases, there was a span of 18 bases. Looked up from germline, CDR1 is SGHRS and CDR2 is YFSETQ.

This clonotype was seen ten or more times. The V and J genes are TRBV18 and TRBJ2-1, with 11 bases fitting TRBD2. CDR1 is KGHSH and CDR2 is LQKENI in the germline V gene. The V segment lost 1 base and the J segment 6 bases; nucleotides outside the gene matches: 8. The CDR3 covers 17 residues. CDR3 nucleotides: TGTGCCAGCTCACCACGCCGGATAGCGGGAGGGGGCAATGAGCAGTTCTTC. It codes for CASSPRRIAGGGNEQFF.

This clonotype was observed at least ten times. CDR3 region: CASSYSQGRLGLAGNTIYF. The CDR3 coding sequence is TGTGCCAGCAGTTACTCGCAGGGGCGCTTGGGACTGGCTGGAAACACCATATATTTT. V usage is TRBV6-5 and J usage is TRBJ1-3, with D perhaps matching TRBD1 (6 bases). The CDR3 is made up of 19 amino acids. V was cut by 0 bases and J by 2 bases, with 20 bases left in between. Looked up from germline, CDR1 is MNHEY and CDR2 is SVGAGI.

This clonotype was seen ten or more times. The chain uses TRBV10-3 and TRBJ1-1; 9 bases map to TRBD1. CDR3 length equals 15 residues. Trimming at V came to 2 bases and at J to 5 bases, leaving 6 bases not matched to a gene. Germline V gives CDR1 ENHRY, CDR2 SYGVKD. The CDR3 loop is CAISEGTGSGTEAFF. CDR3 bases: TGTGCCATCAGTGAGGGGACAGGGTCGGGAACTGAAGCTTTCTTT.

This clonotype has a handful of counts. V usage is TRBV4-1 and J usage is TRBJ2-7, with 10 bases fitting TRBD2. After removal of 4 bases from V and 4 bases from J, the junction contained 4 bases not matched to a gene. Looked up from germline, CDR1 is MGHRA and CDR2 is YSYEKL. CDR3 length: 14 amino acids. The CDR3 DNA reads TGCGCCAGCAGCCGCCAGACTAGCGGGTACGAGCAGTACTTC. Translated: CASSRQTSGYEQYF.

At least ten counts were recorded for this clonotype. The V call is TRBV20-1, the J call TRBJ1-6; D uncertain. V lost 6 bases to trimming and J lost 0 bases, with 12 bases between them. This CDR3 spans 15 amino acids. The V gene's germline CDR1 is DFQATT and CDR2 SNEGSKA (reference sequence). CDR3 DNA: TGCAGTGCCGAAGGACGTAGCTCCTATAATTCACCCCTCCACTTT. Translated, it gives CSAEGRSSYNSPLHF.

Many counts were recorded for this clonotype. The CDR3 region is CASSLGLADYEQYF. The CDR3 bases are TGTGCCAGCAGTTTGGGACTAGCGGACTACGAGCAGTACTTC. The genes are TRBV27 and TRBJ2-7, with 11 bases identical to TRBD2. V lost 3 bases to trimming and J lost 3 bases; unmatched junction nucleotides: 1. The CDR3 is made up of 14 amino acids. Germline V gene sequence: CDR1 MNHEY, CDR2 SMNVEV (reference sequence).

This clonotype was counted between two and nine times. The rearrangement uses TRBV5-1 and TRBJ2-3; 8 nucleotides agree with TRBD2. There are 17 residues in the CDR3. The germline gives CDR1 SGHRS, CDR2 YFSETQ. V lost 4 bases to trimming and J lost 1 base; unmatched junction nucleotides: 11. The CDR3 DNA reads TGCGCCAGCAGCCCAACCCCGGGAGGGGGTCGCACAGATACGCAGTATTTT. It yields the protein CASSPTPGGGRTDTQYF.

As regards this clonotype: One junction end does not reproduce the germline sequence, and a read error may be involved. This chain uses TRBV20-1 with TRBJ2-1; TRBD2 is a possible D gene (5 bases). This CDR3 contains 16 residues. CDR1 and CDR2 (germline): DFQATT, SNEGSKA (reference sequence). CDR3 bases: TGCAGTGCTATCGGTCCAGGACTGAGCTCCTACAATGAGCAGTTGTTC. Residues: CSAIGPGLSSYNEQLF.

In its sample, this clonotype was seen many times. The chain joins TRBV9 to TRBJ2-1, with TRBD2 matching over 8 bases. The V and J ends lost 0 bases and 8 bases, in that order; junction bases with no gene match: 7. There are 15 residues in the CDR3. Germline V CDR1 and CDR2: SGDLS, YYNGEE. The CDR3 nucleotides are TGTGCCAGCAGCGTAGATACGGGGGGGCCGGATGAGCAGTTCTTC. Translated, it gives CASSVDTGGPDEQFF.

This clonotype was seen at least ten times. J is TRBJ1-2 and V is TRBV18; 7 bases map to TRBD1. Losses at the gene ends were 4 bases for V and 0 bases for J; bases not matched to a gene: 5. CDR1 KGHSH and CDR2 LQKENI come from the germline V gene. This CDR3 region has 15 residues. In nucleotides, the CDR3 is TGTGCCAGCTCACTCCAGGGGGAGTCTAACTATGGCTACACCTTC. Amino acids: CASSLQGESNYGYTF.

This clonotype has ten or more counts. CDR3 loop: CSARRAGQSYEQYF. The CDR3 DNA sequence: TGCAGTGCTAGGAGGGCGGGACAGTCTTACGAGCAGTACTTC. The gene calls are TRBV20-1 and TRBJ2-7; a possible D gene is TRBD1 (7 bases). This CDR3 spans 14 amino acids. The germline V gene has CDR1 DFQATT and CDR2 SNEGSKA (reference sequence). Trimming pared 3 bases from V and 4 bases from J, leaving 16 bases between.

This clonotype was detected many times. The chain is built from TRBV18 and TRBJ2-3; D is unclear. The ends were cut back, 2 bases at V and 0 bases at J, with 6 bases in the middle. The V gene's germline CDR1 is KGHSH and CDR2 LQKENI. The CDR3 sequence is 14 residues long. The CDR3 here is CASSPGISTDTQYF. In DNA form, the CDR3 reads TGTGCCAGCTCACCAGGGATTAGCACAGATACGCAGTATTTT.

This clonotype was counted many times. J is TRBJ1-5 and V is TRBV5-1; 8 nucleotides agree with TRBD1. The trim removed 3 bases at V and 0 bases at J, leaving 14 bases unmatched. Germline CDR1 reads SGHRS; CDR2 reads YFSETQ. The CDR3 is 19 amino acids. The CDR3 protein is CASSCGQGGRPYSNQPQHF. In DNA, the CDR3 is TGCGCCAGCAGCTGTGGACAGGGAGGGAGGCCTTATAGCAATCAGCCCCAGCATTTT.

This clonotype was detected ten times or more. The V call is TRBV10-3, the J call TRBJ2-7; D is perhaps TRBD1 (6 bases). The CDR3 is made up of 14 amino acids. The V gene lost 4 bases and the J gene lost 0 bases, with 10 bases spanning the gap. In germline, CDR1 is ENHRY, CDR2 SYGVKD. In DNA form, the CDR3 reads TGTGCCATCAGTGGACGGGACAACTCCTACGAGCAGTACTTC. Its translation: CAISGRDNSYEQYF.

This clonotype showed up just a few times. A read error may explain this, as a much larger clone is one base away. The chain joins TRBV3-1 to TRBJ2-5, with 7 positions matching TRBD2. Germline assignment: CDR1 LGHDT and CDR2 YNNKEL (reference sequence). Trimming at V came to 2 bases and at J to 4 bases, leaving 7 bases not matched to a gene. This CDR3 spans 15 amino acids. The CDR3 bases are TGTGCCAGCAGCCAAATGCTGACTAGCAGAGAGACCCAGTACTTC. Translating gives CASSQMLTSRETQYF.

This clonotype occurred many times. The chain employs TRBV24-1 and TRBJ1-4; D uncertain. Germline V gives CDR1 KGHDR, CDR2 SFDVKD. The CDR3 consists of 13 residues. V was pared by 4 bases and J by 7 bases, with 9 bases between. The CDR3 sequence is CATSDLVGEKLFF. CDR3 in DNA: TGTGCCACCAGTGACTTGGTGGGTGAAAAACTGTTTTTT.

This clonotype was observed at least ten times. The CDR3 nucleotides are TGCGCCAGCAGCTTGGTGGGGGGCCGGGAGACCCAGTACTTC. It encodes CASSLVGGRETQYF. V usage is TRBV5-1 and J usage is TRBJ2-5; D may match TRBD1 or TRBD2 (6 bases each). Germline assignment: CDR1 SGHRS and CDR2 YFSETQ. Between the trimmed V and J ends, which lost 0 bases and 5 bases, there was a span of 11 bases. CDR3 length: 14 amino acids. Full variable domain (rest looked up from reference TRBV5-1 and TRBJ2-5): KAGVTQTPRYLIKTRGQQVTLSCSPISGHRSVSWYQQTPGQGLQFLFEYFSETQRNKGNFPGRFSGRQFSNSRSEMNVSTLELGDSALYLCASSLVGGRETQYFGPGTRLLVL.

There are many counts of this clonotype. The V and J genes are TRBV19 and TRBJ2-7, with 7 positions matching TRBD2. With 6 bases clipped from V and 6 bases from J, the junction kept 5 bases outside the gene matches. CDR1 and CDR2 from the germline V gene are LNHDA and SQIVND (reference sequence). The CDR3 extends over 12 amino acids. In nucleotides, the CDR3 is TGTGCCAGTAGCCCCGGGAGGTTCGAGCAGTACTTC. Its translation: CASSPGRFEQYF.

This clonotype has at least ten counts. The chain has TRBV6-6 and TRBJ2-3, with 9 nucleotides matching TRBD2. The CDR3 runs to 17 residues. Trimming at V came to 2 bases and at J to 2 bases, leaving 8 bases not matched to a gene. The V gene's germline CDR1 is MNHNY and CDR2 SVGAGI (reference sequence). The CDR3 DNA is TGTGCCAGCAGTTACATTTTCGGGACTAGCAACACAGATACGCAGTATTTT. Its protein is CASSYIFGTSNTDTQYF.

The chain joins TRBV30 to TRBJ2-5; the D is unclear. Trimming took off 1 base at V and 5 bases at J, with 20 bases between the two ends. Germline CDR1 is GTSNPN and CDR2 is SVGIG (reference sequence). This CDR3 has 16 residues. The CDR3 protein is CAWSDGRTNNGETQYF. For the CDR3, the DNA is TGTGCCTGGAGTGACGGCAGGACCAATAACGGGGAGACCCAGTACTTC.

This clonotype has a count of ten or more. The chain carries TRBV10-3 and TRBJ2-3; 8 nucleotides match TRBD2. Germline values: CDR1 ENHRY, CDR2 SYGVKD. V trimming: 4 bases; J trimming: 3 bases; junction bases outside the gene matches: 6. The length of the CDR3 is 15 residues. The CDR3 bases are TGTGCCATCAGTGGGGTGGCGGGGGGAACAGATACGCAGTATTTT. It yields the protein CAISGVAGGTDTQYF.

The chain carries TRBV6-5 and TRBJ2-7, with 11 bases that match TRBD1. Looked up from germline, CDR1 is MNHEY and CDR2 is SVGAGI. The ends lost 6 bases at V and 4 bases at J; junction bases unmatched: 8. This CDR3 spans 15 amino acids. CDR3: CASSRPGQGVYEQYF. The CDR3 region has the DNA TGTGCCAGCAGCCGTCCGGGACAGGGGGTTTACGAGCAGTACTTC.

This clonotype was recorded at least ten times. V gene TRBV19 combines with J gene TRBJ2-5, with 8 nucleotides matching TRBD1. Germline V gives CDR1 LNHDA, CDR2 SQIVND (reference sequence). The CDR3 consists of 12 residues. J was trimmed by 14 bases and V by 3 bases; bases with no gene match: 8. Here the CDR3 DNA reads TGTGCCAGTAGTATGGGACAGGCCTCTCCTTACTTC. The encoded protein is CASSMGQASPYF.